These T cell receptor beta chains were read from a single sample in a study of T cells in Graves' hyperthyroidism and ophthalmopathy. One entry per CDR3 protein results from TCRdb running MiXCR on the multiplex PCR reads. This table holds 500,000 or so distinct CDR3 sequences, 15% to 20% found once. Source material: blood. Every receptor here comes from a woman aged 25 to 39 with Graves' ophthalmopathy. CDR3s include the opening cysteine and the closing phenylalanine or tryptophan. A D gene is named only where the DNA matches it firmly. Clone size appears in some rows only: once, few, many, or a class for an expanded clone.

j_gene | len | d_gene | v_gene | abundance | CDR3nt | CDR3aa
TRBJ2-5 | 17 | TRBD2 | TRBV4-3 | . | TGCGCCAGCAGCCAAGACCCAGCGGGAGGGCCAGGGGAGACCCAGTACTTC | CASSQDPAGGPGETQYF
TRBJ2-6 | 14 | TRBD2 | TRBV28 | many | TGTGCCACCCTGGGAGGGTCTGGGGCCAACGTCCTGACTTTC | CATLGGSGANVLTF
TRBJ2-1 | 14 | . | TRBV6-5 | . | TGTGCCAGCAGTTACTCCCCCGGAAGAGATGAGCAGTTCTTC | CASSYSPGRDEQFF
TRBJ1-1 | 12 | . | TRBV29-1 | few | TGCAGCGTTGATGGTCTGAACACTGAAGCTTTCTTT | CSVDGLNTEAFF
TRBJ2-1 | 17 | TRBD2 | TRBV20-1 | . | TGCAGTGCTACCACCGGGACTAGCGGGAGGGCCGGGAATGAGCAGTTCTTC | CSATTGTSGRAGNEQFF
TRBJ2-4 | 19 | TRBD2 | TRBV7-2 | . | TGTGCCAGCAGCTCTTCCGATTTTAGGACTAGCGGGGGAGAAAACATTCAGTACTTC | CASSSSDFRTSGGENIQYF
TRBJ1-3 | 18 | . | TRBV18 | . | TGTGCCAGCTCACCTACGAGACCGAGACAGGACTCTGGAAACACCATATATTTT | CASSPTRPRQDSGNTIYF
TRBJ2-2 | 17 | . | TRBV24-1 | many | TGTGCCACCCCCGTAGGAGCTAGGACCGCGAACACCGGGGAGCTGTTTTTT | CATPVGARTANTGELFF
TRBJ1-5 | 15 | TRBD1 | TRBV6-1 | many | TGTGCCAGCAGTTGGACAGGGGGCTTAGATCAGCCCCAGCATTTT | CASSWTGGLDQPQHF
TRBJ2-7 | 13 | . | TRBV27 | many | TGTGCCAGCAGTTTATATGGGGGGAACGAGCAGTACTTC | CASSLYGGNEQYF
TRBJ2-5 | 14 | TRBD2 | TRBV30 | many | TGTGCCTGGAGTAGCGGGGAGGGCCGAGAGACCCAGTACTTC | CAWSSGEGRETQYF
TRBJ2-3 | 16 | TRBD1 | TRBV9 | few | TGTGCCAGCAGCGTAGGTCTGGGACAGGGAACAGATACGCAGTATTTT | CASSVGLGQGTDTQYF
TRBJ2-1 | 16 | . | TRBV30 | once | TGTGCCTGGAGTGTATTGGTCGGGGGTCCATACAATGAGCAGTTCTTC | CAWSVLVGGPYNEQFF
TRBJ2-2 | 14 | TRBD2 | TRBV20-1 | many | TGCAGTGCTAGAGTAGCGGGAAGGGCCGGGGAGCTGTTTTTT | CSARVAGRAGELFF
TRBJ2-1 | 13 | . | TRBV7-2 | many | TGTGCCAGCAGCTTACCAGGGAACAATGAGCAGTTCTTC | CASSLPGNNEQFF
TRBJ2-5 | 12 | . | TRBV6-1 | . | TGTGCCAGCAGGTGGGGGAGAGAGACCCAGTACTTC | CASRWGRETQYF
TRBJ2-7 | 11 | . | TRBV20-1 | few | TGCAGTGCGGAGGGGGCCCACGAGCAGTACTTC | CSAEGAHEQYF
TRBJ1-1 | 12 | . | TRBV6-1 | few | TGTGCCAGCAGCGGGGTGGGCACTGAAGCTTTCTTT | CASSGVGTEAFF
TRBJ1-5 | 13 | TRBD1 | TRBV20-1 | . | TGCAGCGGTGGACAGGGATTCAATCAGCCCCAGCATTTT | CSGGQGFNQPQHF
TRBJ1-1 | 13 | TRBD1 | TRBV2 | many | TGTGCCAGCAGTCGTTATCCGGGACAGGACGCTTTCTTT | CASSRYPGQDAFF
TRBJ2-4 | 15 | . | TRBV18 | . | TGTGCCAGCTCACCGTCCACGCTAGCCAAAAACATTCAGTACTTC | CASSPSTLAKNIQYF
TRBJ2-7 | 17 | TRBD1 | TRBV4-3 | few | TGCGCCAGCAGCCAAGACATGACAGGGGGCGGCTCCTACGAGCAGTACTTC | CASSQDMTGGGSYEQYF
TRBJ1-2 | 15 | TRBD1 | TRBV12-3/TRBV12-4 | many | TGTGCCAGCAGTCCTCTCCCGGGACAGATCTATGGCTACACCTTC | CASSPLPGQIYGYTF
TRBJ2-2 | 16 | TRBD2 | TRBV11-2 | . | TGTGCCAGCAGCTTTAGCGGGGGGCTGAACACCGGGGAGCTGTTTTTT | CASSFSGGLNTGELFF
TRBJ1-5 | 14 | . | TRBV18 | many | TGTGCCAGCTCACCTCTTGAGAGCAATCAGCCCCAGCATTTT | CASSPLESNQPQHF
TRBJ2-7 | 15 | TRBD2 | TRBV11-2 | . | TGTGCCAGCAGCTTAACTGCGGGAGGGGCCTACGAGCAGTACTTC | CASSLTAGGAYEQYF
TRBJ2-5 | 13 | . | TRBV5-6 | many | TGTGCCAGCAGCTTGGGACGGTACGAGACCCAGTACTTC | CASSLGRYETQYF
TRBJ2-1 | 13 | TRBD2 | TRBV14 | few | TGTGCCAGCCGGACTAGAGGAAACAATGAGCAGTTCTTC | CASRTRGNNEQFF
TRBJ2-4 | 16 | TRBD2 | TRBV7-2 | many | TGTGCCAGCAGCTCCCGAGCGGGAGGGGTCAAAAACATTCAGTACTTC | CASSSRAGGVKNIQYF
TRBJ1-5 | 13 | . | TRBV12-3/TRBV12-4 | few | TGTGCCAGCAGTCAGCGGGGGAGAGGGCCCCAGCATTTT | CASSQRGRGPQHF
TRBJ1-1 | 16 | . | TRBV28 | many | TGTGCCAGCAGTTTATGGGGCAGGAAAAAGAACACTGAAGCTTTCTTT | CASSLWGRKKNTEAFF
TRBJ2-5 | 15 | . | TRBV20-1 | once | TGCAGTGCTGATGGTTCGGTGAGCGGGCAAGAGGCCCAGTACTTC | CSADGSVSGQEAQYF
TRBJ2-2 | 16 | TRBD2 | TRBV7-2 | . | TGTGCCAGCAGCTTATATCCTAGCGGGAGGACCGGGGAGCTGTTTTTT | CASSLYPSGRTGELFF
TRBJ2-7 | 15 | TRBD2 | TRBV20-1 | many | TGCAGTGCTAGAGATCTCGGGACTAGTGGGTACGAGCAGTACTTC | CSARDLGTSGYEQYF
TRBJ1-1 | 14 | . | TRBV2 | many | TGTGCCAGCAGCGACAGGAGACCGAACACTGAAGCTTTCTTT | CASSDRRPNTEAFF
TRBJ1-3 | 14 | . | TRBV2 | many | TGTGCCAGCAGGGAGAGTTTCTCTGGAAACACCATATATTTT | CASRESFSGNTIYF
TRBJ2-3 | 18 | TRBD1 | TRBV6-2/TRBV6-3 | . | TGTGCCAGCTGTCCGACAGGGGGCACGGGAGACCCCACAGATACGCAGTATTTT | CASCPTGGTGDPTDTQYF
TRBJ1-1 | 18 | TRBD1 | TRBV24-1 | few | TGTGCCACCAGGGCCCATTCTTCCTCCGGGACAGGTGAAATCGAAGCTTTCTTT | CATRAHSSSGTGEIEAFF
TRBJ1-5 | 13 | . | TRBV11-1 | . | TGTGCCAGCAGCTTAGCGTGGGATCAGCCCCAGCATTTT | CASSLAWDQPQHF
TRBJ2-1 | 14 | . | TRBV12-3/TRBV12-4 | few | TGTGCCAGCACCAAAACGAGCTCCTACAATGAGCAGTTCTTC | CASTKTSSYNEQFF
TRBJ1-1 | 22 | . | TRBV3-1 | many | TGTGCCAGCAGCCAAGATCTCCCCGCTATAGGAGAGGGGTGGGAATTGAACACTGAAGCTTTCTTT | CASSQDLPAIGEGWELNTEAFF
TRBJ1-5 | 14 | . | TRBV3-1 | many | TGTGCCAGCAGCCAAGACGGGAAGGGACAGCCCCAGCATTTT | CASSQDGKGQPQHF
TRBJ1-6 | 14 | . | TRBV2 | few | TGTGCCAGTGTCGGATTCTCCTATAATTCACCCCTCCACTTT | CASVGFSYNSPLHF
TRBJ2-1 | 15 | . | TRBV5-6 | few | TGTGCCAGCAGCTTGGGGGGAAACCCGTACAATGAGCAGTTCTTC | CASSLGGNPYNEQFF
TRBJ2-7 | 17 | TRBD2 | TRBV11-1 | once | TGTGCCAGCAGCCTGTGGGCTAGCGGGAGTGCTTCCTACGAGCAGTACTTC | CASSLWASGSASYEQYF